The T cell receptor (beta chain) under discussion was sequenced for a study of OX40 agonist ivuxolimab in advanced cancers. Background on the study: Cancers in dose escalation were hepatocellular, melanoma, renal cell and head and neck. Three patients responded partially, comprising one with hepatocellular carcinoma and two with cutaneous melanoma. Study-level results: The work left the antigen specificity of expanded peripheral T cells undetermined. Researchers report that CD8+ T cells had, on average, more expanded clones than CD4+.

Per the germline V gene, CDR1 is MNHNS and CDR2 is SASEGT. Trimming left V 5 bases short and J 6 bases short, with 14 bases between. This CDR3 spans 13 amino acids. Assay: immunoSEQ multiplex PCR; the TCRdb copy retains only in-frame clones and omits some. Of more than 30,000 clones in the sample, roughly three quarters were seen once. In the case of this clone: What it binds is not known.

Specimen: CD4+ or CD8+ T cells sorted from blood, collected in a trial of the OX40 agonist ivuxolimab. This TCR derives from an adult with an advanced solid tumor such as melanoma, head and neck, liver or kidney cancer. The chain links TRBV6-1 to TRBJ2-7; perhaps D is TRBD1 or TRBD2 (5 bases each). The CDR3 reads CASSMDGAREQYF. The CDR3 nucleotides read TGTGCCAGCAGTATGGACGGGGCTCGCGAGCAGTACTTC.